The TCR beta chain under discussion was sequenced for a study of PD-1 blockade in mismatch repair-deficient tumors. Findings and caveats of the study: Tumor-resident clones, often absent from pretreatment blood, expanded after pembrolizumab and then contracted.

Clones were read by immunoSEQ multiplex PCR, and TCRdb kept only the in-frame ones, dropping some. Here the sample spans about 10,000 clones, 75% to 90% being singletons. With 4 bases removed from V and 6 bases from J, the gap between germline ends came to 14 bases. Germline V gene data show CDR1 as SGHNT and CDR2 as YYREEE (reference sequence). There are 14 residues in the CDR3. Time point described: roughly 9-day in vitro stimulation with candidate neoantigen peptide 2. Points on this clone: The antigen remains undetermined.

The sequence was obtained from an adult with mismatch repair-deficient cancer. The material sequenced was cells cultured in vitro, taken from a patient treated with pembrolizumab. The chain couples TRBV5-4 to TRBJ2-1; D possibly corresponds to TRBD1 (5 bases). The CDR3 DNA follows: TGTGCCAGCAGCCCCTGGGGCAACTTCAATGAGCAGTTCTTC. Encoded protein: CASSPWGNFNEQFF.